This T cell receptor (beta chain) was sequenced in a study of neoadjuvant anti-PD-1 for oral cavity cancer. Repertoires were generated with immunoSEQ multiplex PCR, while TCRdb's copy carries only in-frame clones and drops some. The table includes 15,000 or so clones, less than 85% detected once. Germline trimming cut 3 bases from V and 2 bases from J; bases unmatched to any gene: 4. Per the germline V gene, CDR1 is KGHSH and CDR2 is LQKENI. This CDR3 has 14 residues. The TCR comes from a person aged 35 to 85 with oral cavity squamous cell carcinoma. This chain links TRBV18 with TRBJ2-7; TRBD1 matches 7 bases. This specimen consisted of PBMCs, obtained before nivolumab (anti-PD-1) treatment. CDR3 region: CASSPRQGTYEQYF. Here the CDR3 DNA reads TGTGCCAGCTCACCCCGACAGGGAACCTACGAGCAGTACTTC.